This T cell receptor beta chain was documented in a study of identical twins. TCRdb reanalysed the 5' RACE reads using MiXCR and keeps one entry per CDR3 protein. Here the sample spans 1,800,000 or so distinct CDR3 sequences, roughly a third being singletons. The CDR3 extends over 19 amino acids. Trimming left V 0 bases short and J 2 bases short, with 24 bases between. CDR1 and CDR2 (germline): DFQATT, SNEGSKA (reference sequence). The clonotype comes from a newborn girl in good health. Sample: cord blood. The chain couples TRBV20-1 to TRBJ2-3; no firm D call. The CDR3 protein is CSARDPSLIRSSYTDTQYF. The CDR3 nucleotides are TGCAGTGCTAGAGATCCTAGTTTAATTCGGAGCTCGTACACAGATACGCAGTATTTT.